The 5 T cell receptor beta chains reported below all come from one sample, sequenced in a study of shared clonotypes between healthy human individuals. Selected positively for CCR7 and CD45RO-negative, naive CD8 cells excluded terminally differentiated effector memory CD45RA+ cells. Produced via immunoSEQ multiplex PCR; TCRdb's table is partial and in-frame only. Of some 630,000 clones listed, 90% to 97% are singletons. Specimen: naive CD8+ T cells sorted from blood. These receptors came from a woman aged 25 to 39 in good health.

CDR3 loop: CASSLGATDSPLHF. In nucleotides, the CDR3 is TGTGCCAGCAGCTTGGGGGCCACGGATTCACCCCTCCACTTT. The chain employs TRBV5-4 and TRBJ1-6; no definite D call. Germline V gene lookup returns CDR1 SGHNT and CDR2 YYREEE (reference sequence). With 0 bases removed from V and 8 bases from J, the gap between germline ends came to 9 bases. The CDR3 loop spans 14 amino acids.

This chain links TRBV7-9 with TRBJ2-6, with TRBD1 matching over 8 bases. CDR1 is SEHNR, CDR2 FQNEAQ, per germline (reference sequence). The junction had 14 bases not matched to a gene; V was cut back by 6 bases and J by 4 bases. CDR3 size: 18 residues. CDR3 region: CASRPTGTGLAGANVLTF. DNA for the CDR3: TGTGCCAGCAGGCCAACCGGGACAGGTTTAGCCGGGGCCAACGTCCTGACTTTC. Complete variable domain (other parts from reference TRBV7-9 and TRBJ2-6): DTGVSQNPRHKITKRGQNVTFRCDPISEHNRLYWYRQTLGQGPEFLTYFQNEAQLEKSRLLSDRFSAERPKGSFSTLEIQRTEQGDSAMYLCASRPTGTGLAGANVLTFGAGSRLTVL.

This clone was observed a single time. V gene TRBV9 combines with J gene TRBJ2-7; 8 bases fit TRBD1. The CDR3 length is 15 residues. Germline CDR1 reads SGDLS; CDR2 reads YYNGEE. The J segment lost 3 bases and the V segment lost 3 bases, leaving 8 bases of the junction unmatched. CDR3 sequence: CASSAGTGSSYEQYF. CDR3 DNA sequence: TGTGCCAGCAGCGCCGGGACAGGATCAAGCTACGAGCAGTACTTC.

The chain combines TRBV27 with TRBJ2-3; TRBD1 agrees at 9 bases. Germline CDR1 reads MNHEY; CDR2 reads SMNVEV (reference sequence). The V segment lost 2 bases and the J segment 1 base; nucleotides outside the gene matches: 1. The CDR3 contains 15 residues. CDR3 coding DNA: TGTGCCAGCAGTTTACGGACAGGGGGCACAGATACGCAGTATTTT. It specifies CASSLRTGGTDTQYF.

The chain joins TRBV13 to TRBJ2-1; 8 positions agree with TRBD2. The CDR3 is 14 residues long. Per the germline V gene, CDR1 is PRHDT and CDR2 is FYEKMQ (reference sequence). Trimming at V came to 2 bases and at J to 6 bases, leaving 3 bases not matched to a gene. The CDR3 loop is CASSLWGLVNEQFF. As DNA, the CDR3 is TGTGCCAGCAGCTTATGGGGACTAGTCAATGAGCAGTTCTTC.